One sample yielded the 14 T cell receptor beta chains listed below, sequenced in a study of T cells in women clearing cervical HPV infection. The repertoire was sequenced with immunoSEQ multiplex PCR; TCRdb's copy has only in-frame clones and lacks some. This sample's clone table lists tens of thousands of clones. What was sequenced was blood buffy coat. These receptors were collected from a woman between 18 and 70 years old with a cervical HPV16 infection that either progressed to CIN3+ or cleared (not recorded which).

Concerning this clone: Coverage ceases 3 residues before the CDR3 finishes, and the germline J gene fills in the end. This chain uses TRBV5-1 with TRBJ2-1, with unresolved D. The V gene's germline CDR1 is SGHRS and CDR2 YFSETQ. The CDR3 contains 14 residues. Trimming pared 2 bases from V and 0 bases from J, leaving 6 bases between. CDR3 bases read: TGCGCCAGCAGCTTAACGGTCTCCTACAATGAG. Translating it yields CASSLTVSYNE. The complete CDR3 reads CASSLTVSYNEQFF. Drawing the rest from reference TRBV5-1 and TRBJ2-1, the complete variable domain is KAGVTQTPRYLIKTRGQQVTLSCSPISGHRSVSWYQQTPGQGLQFLFEYFSETQRNKGNFPGRFSGRQFSNSRSEMNVSTLELGDSALYLCASSLTVSYNEQFFGPGTRLTVL.

Comments on this clone: The CDR3 end lies 3 residues beyond the end of the read and is filled in from the germline J gene. The J gene is TRBJ2-7, the V gene TRBV2; 8 bases agree with TRBD1. From germline, CDR1 is SNHLY and CDR2 FYNNEI. V shed 8 bases, J shed 6 bases, and the junction held 9 bases outside the gene matches. This CDR3 spans 13 amino acids. The CDR3 loop is CASGGTGGLEQYF. CDR3 bases read: TGTGCCAGCGGGGGGACAGGCGGGCTCGAG.

A remark on this clone: The read terminates 3 residues ahead of where the CDR3 ends, so the germline J gene completes it. The chain carries TRBV7-3 and TRBJ2-5, with 9 bases aligning to TRBD2. The CDR3 is 15 residues long. Losses at the gene ends were 4 bases for V and 2 bases for J; bases not matched to a gene: 5. Per the germline V gene, CDR1 is SGHTA and CDR2 is FQGTGA. This CDR3 reads CASSSGGGVQETQYF. The DNA read from the CDR3 is TGTGCCAGCAGCTCTGGCGGGGGGGTTCAAGAGACC.

Points on this clone: The CDR3 end lies 3 residues beyond the end of the read and is filled in from the germline J gene. The rearrangement joins TRBV2 to TRBJ2-3; D is perhaps TRBD1 (5 bases). Trimming removed 6 bases at V and 4 bases at J, with 14 bases between. Germline CDR1 and CDR2: SNHLY and FYNNEI. This CDR3 contains 14 residues. Incomplete CDR3 DNA: TGTGCCAGCAGGGACACCCAGGGCGCAGATACG. Protein product: CASRDTQGADT. The whole CDR3 sequence reads CASRDTQGADTQYF.

Concerning this clone: The read terminates 3 residues before the CDR3 end, so the remaining end is supplied by the germline J gene. The V gene is TRBV2, the J gene TRBJ1-4; tentatively, D is TRBD1 (5 bases). The CDR3 contains 15 residues. The germline V gene has CDR1 SNHLY and CDR2 FYNNEI. The CDR3 reads CASSEVDSYNSPLFF. The covered CDR3 bases are TGTGCCAGCAGTGAAGTTGACAGCTATAATTCACCA.

Of note for this clone: From the germline J gene comes the end of the CDR3, since the read stops 3 residues before it. The genes are TRBV13 and TRBJ2-1; 7 nucleotides align to TRBD2. After removal of 0 bases from V and 5 bases from J, the junction contained 4 bases not matched to a gene. This CDR3 region has 15 residues. In germline, CDR1 is PRHDT, CDR2 FYEKMQ (reference sequence). The CDR3 here is CASSLGAAGDNEQFF. CDR3 DNA, as far as it was read: TGTGCCAGCAGCTTAGGCGCGGCGGGGGACAATGAG.

Turning to this clone: The observed sequence ends 3 residues before the CDR3 terminus, with the missing tail filled in from the germline J gene. The V gene is TRBV20-1, the J gene TRBJ2-1; 12 nucleotides align to TRBD2. V shed 0 bases, J shed 5 bases, and the junction held 8 bases outside the gene matches. The germline CDR1 and CDR2 sequences are DFQATT and SNEGSKA (reference sequence). CDR3 length: 17 residues. CDR3 amino acids: CSARDDYLAGGDNEQFF. The CDR3 DNA, read in part, is TGCAGTGCTAGAGATGATTACCTAGCGGGAGGGGACAATGAG.

CDR3 bases read: TGTGCCAGCAGCTTGGGGTCACCGGATGAG. This encodes CASSLGSPDE. The whole CDR3 sequence reads CASSLGSPDEQFF. The chain is built from TRBV5-4 and TRBJ2-1, with D unclear. The read falls 3 residues short of the CDR3 end, and the missing part is taken from the germline J gene. Between the trimmed V and J ends, which lost 0 bases and 8 bases, there was a span of 9 bases. Germline loops: CDR1 SGHNT, CDR2 YYREEE (reference sequence). The CDR3 is made up of 13 amino acids.

In regard to this clone: Read data end 3 residues before the CDR3 end; the end is taken from the germline J gene. The J gene is TRBJ2-3, the V gene TRBV29-1; a possible D gene is TRBD1 (5 bases). Germline V gives CDR1 SQVTM, CDR2 ANQGSEA. This CDR3 region has 14 residues. The sequenced part of the CDR3 DNA is TGCAGCGTTGTGGATGGGGCGGTTAATCAGCCG. Translated, it gives CSVVDGAVNQP. The complete CDR3 reads CSVVDGAVNQPQYF.

Notes on this clone: The CDR3 end is not reached by the read, which stops 3 residues before it; the germline J gene fills it in. The V gene is TRBV10-3, the J gene TRBJ1-1; the D is unclear. V was shortened by 6 bases and J by 4 bases, with 6 bases between the two germline ends. Germline values: CDR1 ENHRY, CDR2 SYGVKD. The CDR3 sequence is 11 residues long. CDR3 DNA, as far as it was read: TGTGCCATCAGCTCCAGCACTGAA. Translation gives CAISSSTE. The complete CDR3 reads CAISSSTEAFF.

As concerns this clone: The read halts 3 residues ahead of the CDR3 end, with the missing end drawn from the germline J gene. The genes are TRBV29-1 and TRBJ2-4; D may be TRBD2 (5 bases). CDR1 and CDR2 (germline): SQVTM, ANQGSEA. The CDR3 sequence is 14 residues long. The CDR3 DNA, read in part, is TGCAGCGCCTCCTTTGAGGGCCCCCAAGAGACT. Translating it yields CSASFEGPQET. The whole CDR3 protein reads CSASFEGPQETQYF.

The DNA read from the CDR3 is TGTGCCAGCAGCTTAGATAGGACAGGGAAAGAAAAA. Translated: CASSLDRTGKEK. The full CDR3 protein reads CASSLDRTGKEKLFF. The V gene is TRBV7-9, the J gene TRBJ1-4; TRBD1 matches 8 bases. The CDR3 is cut off 3 residues early in the read; its end comes from the germline J gene. Trimming at V came to 1 base and at J to 8 bases, leaving 6 bases not matched to a gene. CDR3 size: 15 residues. Germline V gene data show CDR1 as SEHNR and CDR2 as FQNEAQ (reference sequence). Full variable domain (missing parts from reference TRBV7-9 and TRBJ1-4): DTGVSQNPRHKITKRGQNVTFRCDPISEHNRLYWYRQTLGQGPEFLTYFQNEAQLEKSRLLSDRFSAERPKGSFSTLEIQRTEQGDSAMYLCASSLDRTGKEKLFFGSGTQLSVL.

Concerning this clone: The read gets to within 3 residues of the CDR3 end, and the germline J gene fills in the rest. The chain carries TRBV11-2 and TRBJ2-1; TRBD1 is a possible D gene (5 bases). CDR3 length: 13 amino acids. The germline gives CDR1 SGHAT, CDR2 FQNNGV. Trimming shortened V by 1 base and J by 9 bases, and 10 bases separated the two germline ends. The CDR3 reads CASSLVGQTEQFF. Partial CDR3 DNA: TGTGCCAGCAGCTTAGTGGGGCAAACTGAG.

As concerns this clone: The CDR3 end is not reached by the read, which stops 3 residues before it; the germline J gene fills it in. The chain combines TRBV7-2 with TRBJ2-1; 9 bases map to TRBD2. J was trimmed by 9 bases and V by 4 bases; bases with no gene match: 7. The CDR3 is 14 amino acids. Germline V lookup: CDR1 SGHTA, CDR2 FQGNSA. CDR3 sequence reads: CASSSMREGGEQFF. CDR3 DNA (partial): TGTGCCAGCAGCTCCATGCGGGAGGGAGGTGAG.